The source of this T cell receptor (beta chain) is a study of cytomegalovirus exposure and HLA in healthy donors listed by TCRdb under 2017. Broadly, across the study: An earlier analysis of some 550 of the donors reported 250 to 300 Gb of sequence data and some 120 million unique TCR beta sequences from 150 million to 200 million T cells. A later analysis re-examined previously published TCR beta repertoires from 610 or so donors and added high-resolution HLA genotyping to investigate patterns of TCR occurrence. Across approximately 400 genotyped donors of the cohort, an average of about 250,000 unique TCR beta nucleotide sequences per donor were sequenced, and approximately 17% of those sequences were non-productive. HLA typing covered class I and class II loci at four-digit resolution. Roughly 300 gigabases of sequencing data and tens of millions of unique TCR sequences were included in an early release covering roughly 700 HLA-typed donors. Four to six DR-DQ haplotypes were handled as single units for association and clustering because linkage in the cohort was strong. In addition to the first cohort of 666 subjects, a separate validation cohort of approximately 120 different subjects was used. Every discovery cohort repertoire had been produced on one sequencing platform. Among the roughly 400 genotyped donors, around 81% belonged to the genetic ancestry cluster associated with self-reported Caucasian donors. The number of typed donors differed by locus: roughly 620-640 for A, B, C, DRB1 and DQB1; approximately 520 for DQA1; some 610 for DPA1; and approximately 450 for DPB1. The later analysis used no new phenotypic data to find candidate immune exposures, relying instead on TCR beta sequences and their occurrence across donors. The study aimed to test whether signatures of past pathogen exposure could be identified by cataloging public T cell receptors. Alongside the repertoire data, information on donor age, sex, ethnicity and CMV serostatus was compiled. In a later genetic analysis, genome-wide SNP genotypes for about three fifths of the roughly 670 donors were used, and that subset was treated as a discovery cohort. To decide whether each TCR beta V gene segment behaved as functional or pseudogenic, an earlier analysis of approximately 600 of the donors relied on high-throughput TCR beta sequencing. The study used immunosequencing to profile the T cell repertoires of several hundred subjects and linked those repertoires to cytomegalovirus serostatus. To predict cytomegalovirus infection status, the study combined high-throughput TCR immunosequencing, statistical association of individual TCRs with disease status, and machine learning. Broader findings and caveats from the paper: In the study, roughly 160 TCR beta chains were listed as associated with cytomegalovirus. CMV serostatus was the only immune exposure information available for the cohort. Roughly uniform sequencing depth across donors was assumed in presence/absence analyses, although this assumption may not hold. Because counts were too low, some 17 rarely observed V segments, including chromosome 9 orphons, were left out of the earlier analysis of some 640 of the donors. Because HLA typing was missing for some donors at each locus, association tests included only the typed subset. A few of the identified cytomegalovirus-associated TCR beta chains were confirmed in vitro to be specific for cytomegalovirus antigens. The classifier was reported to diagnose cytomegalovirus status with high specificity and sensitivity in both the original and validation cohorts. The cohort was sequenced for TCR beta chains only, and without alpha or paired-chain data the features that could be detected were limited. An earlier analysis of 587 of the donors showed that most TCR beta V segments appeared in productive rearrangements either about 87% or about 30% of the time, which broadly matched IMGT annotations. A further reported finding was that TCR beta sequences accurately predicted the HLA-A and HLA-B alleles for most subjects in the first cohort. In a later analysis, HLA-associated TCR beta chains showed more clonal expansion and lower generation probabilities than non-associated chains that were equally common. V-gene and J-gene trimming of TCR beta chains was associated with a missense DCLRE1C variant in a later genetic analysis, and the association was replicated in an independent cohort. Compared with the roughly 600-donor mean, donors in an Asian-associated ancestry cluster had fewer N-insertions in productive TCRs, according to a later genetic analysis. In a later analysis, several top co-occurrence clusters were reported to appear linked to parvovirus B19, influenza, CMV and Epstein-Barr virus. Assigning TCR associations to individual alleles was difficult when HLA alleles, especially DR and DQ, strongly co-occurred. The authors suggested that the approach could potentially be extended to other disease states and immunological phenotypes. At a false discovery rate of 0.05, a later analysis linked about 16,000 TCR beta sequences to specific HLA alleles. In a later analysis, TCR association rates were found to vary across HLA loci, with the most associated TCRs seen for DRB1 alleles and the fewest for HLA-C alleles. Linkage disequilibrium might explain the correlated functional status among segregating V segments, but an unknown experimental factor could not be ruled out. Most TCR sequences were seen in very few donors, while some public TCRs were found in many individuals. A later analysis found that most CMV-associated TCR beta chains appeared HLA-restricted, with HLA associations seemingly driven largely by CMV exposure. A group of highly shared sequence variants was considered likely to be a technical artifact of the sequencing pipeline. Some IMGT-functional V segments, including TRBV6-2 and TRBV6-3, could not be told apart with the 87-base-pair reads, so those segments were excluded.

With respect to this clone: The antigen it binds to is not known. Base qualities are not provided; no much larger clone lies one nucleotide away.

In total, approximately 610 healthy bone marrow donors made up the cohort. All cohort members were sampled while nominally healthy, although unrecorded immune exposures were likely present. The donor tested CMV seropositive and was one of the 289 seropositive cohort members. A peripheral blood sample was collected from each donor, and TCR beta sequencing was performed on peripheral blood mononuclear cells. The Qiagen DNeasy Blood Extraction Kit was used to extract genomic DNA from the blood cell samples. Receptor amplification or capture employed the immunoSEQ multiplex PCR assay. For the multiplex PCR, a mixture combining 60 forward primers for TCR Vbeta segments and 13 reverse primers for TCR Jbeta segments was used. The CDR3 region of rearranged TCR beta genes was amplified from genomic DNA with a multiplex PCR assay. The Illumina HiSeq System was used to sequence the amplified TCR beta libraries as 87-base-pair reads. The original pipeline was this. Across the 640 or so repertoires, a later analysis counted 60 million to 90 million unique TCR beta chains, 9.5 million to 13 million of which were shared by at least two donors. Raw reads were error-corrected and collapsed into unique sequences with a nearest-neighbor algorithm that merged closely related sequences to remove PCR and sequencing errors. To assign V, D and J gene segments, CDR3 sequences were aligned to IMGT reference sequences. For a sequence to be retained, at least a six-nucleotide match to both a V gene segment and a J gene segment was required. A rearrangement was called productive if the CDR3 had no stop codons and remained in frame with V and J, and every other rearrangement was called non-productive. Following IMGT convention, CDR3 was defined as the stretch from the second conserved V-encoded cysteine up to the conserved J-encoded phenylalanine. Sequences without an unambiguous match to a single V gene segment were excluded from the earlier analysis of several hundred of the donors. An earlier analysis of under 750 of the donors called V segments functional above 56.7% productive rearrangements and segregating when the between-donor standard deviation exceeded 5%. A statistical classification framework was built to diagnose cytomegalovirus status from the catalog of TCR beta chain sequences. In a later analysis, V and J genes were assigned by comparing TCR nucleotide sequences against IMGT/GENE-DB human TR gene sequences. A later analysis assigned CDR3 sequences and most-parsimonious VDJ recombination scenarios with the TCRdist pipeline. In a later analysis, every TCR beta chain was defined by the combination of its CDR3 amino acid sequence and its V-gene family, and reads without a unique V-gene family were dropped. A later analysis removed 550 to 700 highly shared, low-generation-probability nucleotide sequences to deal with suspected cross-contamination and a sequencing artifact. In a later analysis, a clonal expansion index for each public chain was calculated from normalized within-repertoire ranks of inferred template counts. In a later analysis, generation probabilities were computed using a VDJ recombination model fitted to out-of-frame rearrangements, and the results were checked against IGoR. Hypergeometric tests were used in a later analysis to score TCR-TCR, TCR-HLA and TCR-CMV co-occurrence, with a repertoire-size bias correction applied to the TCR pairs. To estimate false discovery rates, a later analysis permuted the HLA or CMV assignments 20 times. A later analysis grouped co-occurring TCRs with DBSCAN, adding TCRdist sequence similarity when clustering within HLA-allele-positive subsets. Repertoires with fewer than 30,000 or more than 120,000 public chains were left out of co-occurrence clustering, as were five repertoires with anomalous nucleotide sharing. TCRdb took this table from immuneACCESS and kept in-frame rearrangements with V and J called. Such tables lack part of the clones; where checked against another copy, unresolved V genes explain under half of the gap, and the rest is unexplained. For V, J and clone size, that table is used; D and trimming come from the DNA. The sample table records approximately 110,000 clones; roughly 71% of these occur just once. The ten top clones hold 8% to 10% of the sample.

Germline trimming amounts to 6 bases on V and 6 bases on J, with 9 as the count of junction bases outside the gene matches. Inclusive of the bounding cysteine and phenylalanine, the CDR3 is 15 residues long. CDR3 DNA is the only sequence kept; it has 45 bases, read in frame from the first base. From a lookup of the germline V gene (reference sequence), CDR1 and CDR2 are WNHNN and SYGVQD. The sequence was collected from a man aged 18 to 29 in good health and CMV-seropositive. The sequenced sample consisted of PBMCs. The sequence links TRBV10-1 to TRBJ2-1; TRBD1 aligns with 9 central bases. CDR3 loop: CASSTTQGARNEQFF. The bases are TGCGCCAGCAGCACTACACAGGGGGCTCGCAATGAGCAGTTCTTC.